This is a list of T cell receptor beta chains from one sample in a study of neurological immune-mediated disorders. Via MiXCR, TCRdb re-called the 5' RACE reads, giving one row per CDR3 protein. Found here are 49,000 or so distinct CDR3 sequences, roughly 4% of them singletons; the top ten hold around 5.7%. Input material: PBMCs. The receptors originated from a woman aged 55-69 years with multiple sclerosis. CDR3s include the opening cysteine and the closing phenylalanine or tryptophan. The D gene is left open where the match is weak. Size values are once, few and many counts, or a class for expanded clones, and some rows have none.

CDR3nt: TGTGCCAGCAGTTCCTCCGGGACGGTGAACTACGAGCAGTACTTC
CDR3aa: CASSSSGTVNYEQYF
j_gene: TRBJ2-7
d_gene: .
abundance: many
v_gene: TRBV28

CDR3nt: TGTGCCAGCAGCTTGGTGTTGGATCTAGGGTACAATGAGCAGTTCTTC
CDR3aa: CASSLVLDLGYNEQFF
j_gene: TRBJ2-1
d_gene: .
abundance: many
v_gene: TRBV5-6

CDR3nt: TGCAGTGCTAGAGATTTGACGAGAAACACAGATACGCAGTATTTT
CDR3aa: CSARDLTRNTDTQYF
j_gene: TRBJ2-3
d_gene: .
abundance: many
v_gene: TRBV20-1

CDR3nt: TGTGCCAGCAGCAATCAACGGTTCGGAAACACCATATATTTT
CDR3aa: CASSNQRFGNTIYF
j_gene: TRBJ1-3
d_gene: .
abundance: .
v_gene: TRBV6-5

CDR3nt: TGTGCCTCAGTCGGTGACGGCTACACCTTC
CDR3aa: CASVGDGYTF
j_gene: TRBJ1-2
d_gene: .
abundance: many
v_gene: TRBV19

CDR3nt: TGTGCCAGCAGCTTAGTCAGTCAAGAGACCCAGTACTTC
CDR3aa: CASSLVSQETQYF
j_gene: TRBJ2-5
d_gene: .
abundance: many
v_gene: TRBV7-2

CDR3nt: TGTGCCAGCAGCGTAGCCGGGGTTGTCTCATATGAGCAGTTCTTC
CDR3aa: CASSVAGVVSYEQFF
j_gene: TRBJ2-1
d_gene: .
abundance: many
v_gene: TRBV9

CDR3nt: TGTGCCAGCAGGACTCGTCCTGGGGAGCTGTTTTTT
CDR3aa: CASRTRPGELFF
j_gene: TRBJ2-2
d_gene: .
abundance: many
v_gene: TRBV7-2

CDR3nt: TGTGCCAGCAGCTCTAAGGCCTACACAGATACGCAGTATTTT
CDR3aa: CASSSKAYTDTQYF
j_gene: TRBJ2-3
d_gene: .
abundance: many
v_gene: TRBV5-6

CDR3nt: TGTGCCACCAGCAGGGATAGCGGGGCTTCCTACGAGCAGTACTTC
CDR3aa: CATSRDSGASYEQYF
j_gene: TRBJ2-7
d_gene: TRBD2
abundance: many
v_gene: TRBV15

CDR3nt: TGCGCCAGCAGCACCCAGGGGGGGGGACAGCCCCAGCATTTT
CDR3aa: CASSTQGGGQPQHF
j_gene: TRBJ1-5
d_gene: TRBD1
abundance: many
v_gene: TRBV5-1

CDR3nt: TGCGCCAGCAGCTTGGCTGGGCGGGGCGAGCAGTACTTC
CDR3aa: CASSLAGRGEQYF
j_gene: TRBJ2-7
d_gene: .
abundance: many
v_gene: TRBV5-1

CDR3nt: TGCGCCAGCAGCCAGGGACTAGATAAAGAGACCCAGTACTTC
CDR3aa: CASSQGLDKETQYF
j_gene: TRBJ2-5
d_gene: TRBD2
abundance: many
v_gene: TRBV4-1

CDR3nt: TGCGCCAGCAGCTTTGGGGGGGACTCTACCTACAATGAGCAGTTCTTC
CDR3aa: CASSFGGDSTYNEQFF
j_gene: TRBJ2-1
d_gene: TRBD2
abundance: many
v_gene: TRBV5-1

CDR3nt: TGCGCCAGCAGCTTGGAACTACGAGAGACCCAGTACTTC
CDR3aa: CASSLELRETQYF
j_gene: TRBJ2-5
d_gene: .
abundance: few
v_gene: TRBV5-1

CDR3nt: TGTGCCAGCAGTTTCCGCAGGGGGCTCGGCTACACCTTC
CDR3aa: CASSFRRGLGYTF
j_gene: TRBJ1-2
d_gene: TRBD1
abundance: many
v_gene: TRBV12-3/TRBV12-4

CDR3nt: TGCGCCAGCAGCTTGGAGCCAGCGGGCTACAATGAGCAGTTCTTC
CDR3aa: CASSLEPAGYNEQFF
j_gene: TRBJ2-1
d_gene: .
abundance: many
v_gene: TRBV5-1

CDR3nt: TGTGCCATCAGTCGGGACAGGGACTATGGCTACACCTTC
CDR3aa: CAISRDRDYGYTF
j_gene: TRBJ1-2
d_gene: TRBD1
abundance: many
v_gene: TRBV10-3

CDR3nt: TGCAGCGTTGTAGGGCGGGCTGGCACTGAAGCTTTCTTT
CDR3aa: CSVVGRAGTEAFF
j_gene: TRBJ1-1
d_gene: .
abundance: .
v_gene: TRBV29-1

CDR3nt: TGTGCCAGCAGCCCTATCGACCGGGTACCTTTCTTC
CDR3aa: CASSPIDRVPFF
j_gene: TRBJ2-1
d_gene: .
abundance: .
v_gene: TRBV7-2

CDR3nt: TGCGCCAGCAGCTTCAATTCCAGGGGGACCAACACTGAAGCTTTCTTT
CDR3aa: CASSFNSRGTNTEAFF
j_gene: TRBJ1-1
d_gene: TRBD1
abundance: .
v_gene: TRBV5-1

CDR3nt: TGTGCCAGCAGTTTGGACAGGAGGAACTATGGCTACACCTTC
CDR3aa: CASSLDRRNYGYTF
j_gene: TRBJ1-2
d_gene: TRBD1
abundance: many
v_gene: TRBV12-3/TRBV12-4

CDR3nt: TGTGCCAGCAGCCGCTTTTGGCAGGGGATTGGCACCGGGGAGCTGTTTTTT
CDR3aa: CASSRFWQGIGTGELFF
j_gene: TRBJ2-2
d_gene: .
abundance: .
v_gene: TRBV7-9

CDR3nt: TGCAGCGTTGAAGGGCAGGGTAACGGAAAACTGTTTTTT
CDR3aa: CSVEGQGNGKLFF
j_gene: TRBJ1-4
d_gene: .
abundance: many
v_gene: TRBV29-1

CDR3nt: TGCAGCGCAGCGGGGGGCACAGATACGCAGTATTTT
CDR3aa: CSAAGGTDTQYF
j_gene: TRBJ2-3
d_gene: TRBD2
abundance: .
v_gene: TRBV29-1

CDR3nt: TGCAGTGCTAGAGAGCTCAGGGGGGAAGAGACCCAGTACTTC
CDR3aa: CSARELRGEETQYF
j_gene: TRBJ2-5
d_gene: .
abundance: .
v_gene: TRBV20-1

CDR3nt: TGCGCCAGCAGCTTAGAGACTCCCGCGAACACCGGGGAGCTGTTTTTT
CDR3aa: CASSLETPANTGELFF
j_gene: TRBJ2-2
d_gene: .
abundance: many
v_gene: TRBV5-1

CDR3nt: TGTGCCAGCAGCGACCCCTTTAAGTACAATGAGCAGTTCTTC
CDR3aa: CASSDPFKYNEQFF
j_gene: TRBJ2-1
d_gene: .
abundance: once
v_gene: TRBV5-5

CDR3nt: TGTGCCAGCAGCGTAGATCCGGGAGGGACGAGTGAGCAGTTCTTC
CDR3aa: CASSVDPGGTSEQFF
j_gene: TRBJ2-1
d_gene: TRBD2
abundance: many
v_gene: TRBV9

CDR3nt: TGTGCCAGCAGTCGAGGGAGAGGCGCTGAAGCTTTCTTT
CDR3aa: CASSRGRGAEAFF
j_gene: TRBJ1-1
d_gene: .
abundance: many
v_gene: TRBV12-3/TRBV12-4

CDR3nt: TGCGCCAGCAGCCCCCATACGACAGGGATGTACGAGCAGTACTTC
CDR3aa: CASSPHTTGMYEQYF
j_gene: TRBJ2-7
d_gene: TRBD1
abundance: many
v_gene: TRBV5-1

CDR3nt: TGTGCCAGCAGCTTAGGGGGCCAGGGGAGTTCTGAAGCTTTCTTT
CDR3aa: CASSLGGQGSSEAFF
j_gene: TRBJ1-1
d_gene: .
abundance: .
v_gene: TRBV7-8

CDR3nt: TGTGCCAGCAGTGAATGGGCGGGGGGGCCTGGTGAAGATACGCAGTATTTT
CDR3aa: CASSEWAGGPGEDTQYF
j_gene: TRBJ2-3
d_gene: TRBD2
abundance: many
v_gene: TRBV25-1

CDR3nt: TGTGCCATCAGTGACCCGAATGAGACCCAGTACTTC
CDR3aa: CAISDPNETQYF
j_gene: TRBJ2-5
d_gene: .
abundance: many
v_gene: TRBV10-3

CDR3nt: TGTGCCAGCAGTGAGTTCGTAACGAACACTGAAGCTTTCTTT
CDR3aa: CASSEFVTNTEAFF
j_gene: TRBJ1-1
d_gene: .
abundance: few
v_gene: TRBV2

CDR3nt: TGTGCCAGCAGCTTAGGTTATAGGGTGACTGAAGCTTTCTTT
CDR3aa: CASSLGYRVTEAFF
j_gene: TRBJ1-1
d_gene: .
abundance: .
v_gene: TRBV7-2

CDR3nt: TGCGCCAGCAGCCAAGAATTGGGGAATCAGCCCCAGCATTTT
CDR3aa: CASSQELGNQPQHF
j_gene: TRBJ1-5
d_gene: .
abundance: many
v_gene: TRBV4-3

CDR3nt: TGCGGACTAGCGAGAGACAATGAGCAGTTCTTC
CDR3aa: CGLARDNEQFF
j_gene: TRBJ2-1
d_gene: TRBD2
abundance: many
v_gene: TRBV20-1

CDR3nt: TGTGCCAGCACCCGAAGTGGTGTCACTGAAGCTTTCTTT
CDR3aa: CASTRSGVTEAFF
j_gene: TRBJ1-1
d_gene: .
abundance: many
v_gene: TRBV5-8

CDR3nt: TGCAGTGCCCCACCGGGACTAGCGACCGGGGAGCTGTTTTTT
CDR3aa: CSAPPGLATGELFF
j_gene: TRBJ2-2
d_gene: TRBD2
abundance: many
v_gene: TRBV20-1

CDR3nt: TGTGCCAGCAGCCTGGAAGCGGGAGGAGGCACAGATACGCAGTATTTT
CDR3aa: CASSLEAGGGTDTQYF
j_gene: TRBJ2-3
d_gene: TRBD2
abundance: .
v_gene: TRBV12-3/TRBV12-4